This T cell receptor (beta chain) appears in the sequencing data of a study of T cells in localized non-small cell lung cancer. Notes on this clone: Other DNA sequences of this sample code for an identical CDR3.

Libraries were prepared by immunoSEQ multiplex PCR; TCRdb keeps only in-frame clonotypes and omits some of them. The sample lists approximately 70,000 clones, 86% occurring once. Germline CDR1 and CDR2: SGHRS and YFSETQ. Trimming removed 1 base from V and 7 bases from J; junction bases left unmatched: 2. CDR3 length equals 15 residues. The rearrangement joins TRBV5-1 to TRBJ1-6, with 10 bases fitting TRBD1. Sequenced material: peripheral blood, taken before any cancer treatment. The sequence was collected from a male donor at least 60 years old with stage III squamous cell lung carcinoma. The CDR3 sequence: CASSLTGQGNSPLHF. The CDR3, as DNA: TGCGCCAGCAGCTTGACGGGACAGGGGAATTCACCCCTCCACTTT.